The clone carrying this T cell receptor (beta chain) has a handful of counts. Antigen: not known. TCRdb processed the RT-PCR reads anew with MiXCR; each CDR3 protein has one entry. The table records about 500,000 distinct CDR3 sequences, more than 15% of them present only once. The source of the sample is a study of response to subunit inactivated influenza vaccine. Study results and limitations: It was the authors' suggestion that each seasonal influenza vaccination recruits few new T cells.

V was shortened by 6 bases and J by 2 bases, with 16 bases between the two germline ends. The CDR3 has 15 residues. From germline, CDR1 is LGHDT and CDR2 YNNKEL (reference sequence). This chain connects TRBV3-1 to TRBJ2-5; maybe TRBD2 (5 bases). The receptor comes from a man between 45 and 75 years old who received an inactivated influenza vaccine. The starting material was CD4+ T cells sorted from PBMCs, obtained about 23 months after vaccination. Here the CDR3 reads CASSWANGEQETQYF. CDR3 bases: TGTGCCAGCAGTTGGGCGAACGGGGAACAAGAGACCCAGTACTTC.